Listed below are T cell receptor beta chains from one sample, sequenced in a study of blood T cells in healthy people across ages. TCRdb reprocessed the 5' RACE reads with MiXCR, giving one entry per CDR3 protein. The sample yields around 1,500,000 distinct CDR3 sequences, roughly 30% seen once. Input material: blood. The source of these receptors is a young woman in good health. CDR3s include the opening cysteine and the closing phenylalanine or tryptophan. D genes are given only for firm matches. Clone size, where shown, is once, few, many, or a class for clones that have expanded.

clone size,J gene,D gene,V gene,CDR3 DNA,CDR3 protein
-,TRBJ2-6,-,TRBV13,TGTGCCAGCAGCTTAGGCCGGGTTGGGGCCAACGTCCTGACTTTC,CASSLGRVGANVLTF
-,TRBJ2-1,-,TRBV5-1,TGCGCCAGCAGCTTGCCCCTAGAAGGTGAGCAGTTCTTC,CASSLPLEGEQFF
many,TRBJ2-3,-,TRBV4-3,TGCGCCAGCAGCCAAGATAGGTACGATACGCAGTATTTT,CASSQDRYDTQYF
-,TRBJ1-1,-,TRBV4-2,TGTGCCAGCAGCCCCGAGGCGGGACGGGGGAGGGACACTGAAGCTTTCTTT,CASSPEAGRGRDTEAFF
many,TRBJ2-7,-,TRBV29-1,TGCAGCGTTGAAGAGGGCCTTCCCTACGAGCAGTACTTC,CSVEEGLPYEQYF
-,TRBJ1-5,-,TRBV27,TGTGCCAGCAGTTTAAAGGTCAATCAGCCCCAGCATTTT,CASSLKVNQPQHF
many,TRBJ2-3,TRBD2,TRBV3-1,TGTGCCAGCAGCCCTCGAATAGCGGGGCACACAGATACGCAGTATTTT,CASSPRIAGHTDTQYF
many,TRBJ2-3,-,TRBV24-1,TGTGCCACCATCCAGGGAGGTACGCAGTATTTT,CATIQGGTQYF
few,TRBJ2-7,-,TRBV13,TGTGCCAGCAAGGAAGGCAGTTTAAACGAGCAGTACTTC,CASKEGSLNEQYF
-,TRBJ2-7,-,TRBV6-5,TGTGCCGGCGGAATCCCGGGACGCTACGAGCAGTACTTC,CAGGIPGRYEQYF
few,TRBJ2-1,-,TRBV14,TGTGCCAGCAGCCAAGTGACAACTTTTTACAATGAGCAGTTCTTC,CASSQVTTFYNEQFF
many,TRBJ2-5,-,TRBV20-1,TGCAGTGCGTTTTACCGAGAGACCCAGTACTTC,CSAFYRETQYF
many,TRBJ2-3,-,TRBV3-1,TGTGCCAGCAGCTCAGGAGTACCTAGCACAGATACGCAGTATTTT,CASSSGVPSTDTQYF
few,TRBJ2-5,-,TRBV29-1,TGCAGCGTTGACACCGGGAAGTACCAAGAGACCCAGTACTTC,CSVDTGKYQETQYF
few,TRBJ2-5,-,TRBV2,TGTGCCAGCAGTGGCCAGCCGGCTAGGGGTTCGGAGACCCAGTACTTC,CASSGQPARGSETQYF
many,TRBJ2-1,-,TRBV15,TGTGCCACCAGCAGAGACAGGAGCTCCTACAATGAGCAGTTCTTC,CATSRDRSSYNEQFF
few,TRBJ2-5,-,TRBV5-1,TGCGCCAGCAGCTTGGATAGGGCGGCGTTGGGGCAGTACTTC,CASSLDRAALGQYF
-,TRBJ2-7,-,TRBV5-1,TGCGCCAGCAGCTTGGGGCCAGGGAAGACTGCCTACGAGCAGTACTTC,CASSLGPGKTAYEQYF
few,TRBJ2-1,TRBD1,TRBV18,TGTGCCAGCTCTATCTCCGGGACAGCCAATGAGCAGTTCTTC,CASSISGTANEQFF
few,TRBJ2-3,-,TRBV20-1,TGCAGTGCGGTGGCCCCGGTCACAGATACGCAGTATTTT,CSAVAPVTDTQYF
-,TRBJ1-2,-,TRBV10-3,TGTGCCATCAGCGGGAAATGGGGAAACTATGGCTACACCTTC,CAISGKWGNYGYTF
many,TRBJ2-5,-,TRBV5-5,TGTGCCAGCAGCTTCCAGCCGGGCGAGACCCAGTACTTC,CASSFQPGETQYF
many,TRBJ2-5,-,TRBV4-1,TGCGCCAGCAGCCAAGATCCTAGTGGGGGGCAAGAGACCCAGTACTTC,CASSQDPSGGQETQYF
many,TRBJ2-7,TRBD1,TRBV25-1,TGTGCCACGCGCGACAGGGAGACCTACGAGCAGTACTTC,CATRDRETYEQYF
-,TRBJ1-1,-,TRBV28,TGTGCCAGCAAGGGAGCGGGGACTGAAGCTTTCTTT,CASKGAGTEAFF
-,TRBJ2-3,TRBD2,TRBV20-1,TGCAGTGCCGGGTTTAGCGGGAAGACAGATACGCAGTATTTT,CSAGFSGKTDTQYF
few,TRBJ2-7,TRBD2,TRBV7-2,TGTGCCAGCAGCTTAGCAACTAGCGGGAGTTCCGAGCAGTACTTC,CASSLATSGSSEQYF
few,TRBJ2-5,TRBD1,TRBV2,TGTGCCAGCAGAGCCCTCTCATCGGACAGGGATGGCGAGACCCAGTACTTC,CASRALSSDRDGETQYF
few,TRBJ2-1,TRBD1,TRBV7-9,TGTGCCAGCAGCTTAGCTTCCCGGACAGGGGGCCTTTGGGAGCAGTTCTTC,CASSLASRTGGLWEQFF
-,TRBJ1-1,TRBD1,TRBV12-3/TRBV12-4,TGTGCCAGCAGTCGGGGACAGCCTATCACTGAAGCTTTCTTT,CASSRGQPITEAFF
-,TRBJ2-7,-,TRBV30,TGTGCCTGGCGTAAACAGGGACCCTCCTACGAGCAGTACTTC,CAWRKQGPSYEQYF
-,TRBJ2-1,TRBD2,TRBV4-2,TGTGCCAGCAGCGGACGGGGGGGCAAAGACAATGAGCAGTTCTTC,CASSGRGGKDNEQFF
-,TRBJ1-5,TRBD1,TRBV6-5,TGTACCAGCAGTTACTCCGGGACAGAGAATCAGCCCCAGCATTTT,CTSSYSGTENQPQHF
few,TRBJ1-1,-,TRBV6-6,TGTGCCAGCAGTTACCTGGGCGCGTGGAACACTGAAGCTTTCTTT,CASSYLGAWNTEAFF
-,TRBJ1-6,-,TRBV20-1,TGCAGTGCGGAAGACAGATGGGACGATTCACCCCTCCACTTT,CSAEDRWDDSPLHF
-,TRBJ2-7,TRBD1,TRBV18,TGTGCCAGCTCACCACAGGGGGCGAAGCAGTACTTC,CASSPQGAKQYF
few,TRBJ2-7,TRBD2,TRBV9,TGTGCCAGCAGCGCGCCGGGACTAGCAGGGCGCGAGCAGTACTTC,CASSAPGLAGREQYF
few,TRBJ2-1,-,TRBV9,TGTGCCAGCAGCCTCCAGGGGGAGGGCACGGATGAGCAGTTCTTC,CASSLQGEGTDEQFF
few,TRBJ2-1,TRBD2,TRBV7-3,TGTGCCAGCAGCTTAACTGGCGGGGGGGGTAATGAGCAGTTCTTC,CASSLTGGGGNEQFF
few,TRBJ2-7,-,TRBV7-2,TGTGCCAGCACCCTAGCGTGGGCGGGAACCTACGAGCAGTACTTC,CASTLAWAGTYEQYF
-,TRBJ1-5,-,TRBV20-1,TGCAGTGCTAGAGACAGGGTGAGGGAACAGCCCCAGCATTTT,CSARDRVREQPQHF
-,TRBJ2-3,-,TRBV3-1,TGTGCCAGCAGCCAAGTAGTAGATACGCAGTATTTT,CASSQVVDTQYF
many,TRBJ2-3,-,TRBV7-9,TGTGCCAGCAGTGACCGGACAGATACGCAGTATTTT,CASSDRTDTQYF
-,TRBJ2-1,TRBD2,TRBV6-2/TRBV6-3,TGTGCCAGCAGTGGGACTAGCGCTAATGAGCAGTTCTTC,CASSGTSANEQFF